Following are 22 T cell receptor beta chains from one sample sequenced in a study of sequential checkpoint blockade in melanoma. TCRdb keeps only in-frame clones here, not all; method: immunoSEQ multiplex PCR. The table includes about 29,000 clones, roughly 80% detected once. Noted treatment: randomized to nivolumab then ipilimumab (arm A) or the reverse (arm B). The material sequenced was CD8+ T cells sorted from blood (inferred from file names), taken from a patient given nivolumab and ipilimumab in sequence. These receptors all come from a human donor with melanoma.

This clone was seen only once. The chain employs TRBV11-1 and TRBJ2-1; 9 bases match TRBD2. The CDR3 totals 13 residues. Trimming at V came to 3 bases and at J to 8 bases, leaving 2 bases not matched to a gene. The V gene's germline CDR1 is SGHAT and CDR2 FQDESV (reference sequence). The CDR3, as DNA: TGTGCCAGCAGCTTGATAGCGGGGGATGAGCAGTTCTTC. This gives the protein CASSLIAGDEQFF.

This clone was found a few times. This rearrangement joins TRBV5-1 to TRBJ2-6; 7 nucleotides agree with TRBD2. The germline V gene has CDR1 SGHRS and CDR2 YFSETQ. The length of the CDR3 is 17 residues. The V gene end was trimmed by 6 bases and the J gene end by 1 base; junction bases not matched to a gene: 10. As DNA, the CDR3 is TGCGCCAGCAAACGGGGAGGGGAGTCGTCTGGGGCCAACGTCCTGACTTTC. It yields the protein CASKRGGESSGANVLTF.

The chain employs TRBV9 and TRBJ2-7; 8 bases are a match to TRBD1. Germline loops: CDR1 SGDLS, CDR2 YYNGEE. J gave up 5 bases and V 1 base, and 5 bases lay outside the gene matches. The CDR3 extends over 14 amino acids. CDR3 amino acids: CASSVSGGSNEQYF. The DNA for the CDR3 is TGTGCCAGCAGCGTATCAGGGGGCTCGAACGAGCAGTACTTC.

The chain has TRBV27 and TRBJ2-7; 8 bases agree with TRBD2. This CDR3 comprises 14 residues. The V segment lost 6 bases and the J segment 0 bases; nucleotides outside the gene matches: 4. Germline-derived CDR1 and CDR2 are MNHEY and SMNVEV (reference sequence). The CDR3 is CASRLAGSSYEQYF. CDR3 DNA: TGTGCCAGCAGGTTAGCGGGGAGCTCCTACGAGCAGTACTTC.

This clone was recorded a few times. This chain joins TRBV4-2 and TRBJ1-6; D unclear. Germline V gene data show CDR1 as LGHNA and CDR2 as YNFKEQ. This CDR3 spans 16 amino acids. The ends were cut back, 2 bases at V and 0 bases at J, with 8 bases in the middle. In DNA, the CDR3 is TGTGCCAGCAGCCAAACTCCAGGCTCCTATAATTCACCCCTCCACTTT. Amino acids: CASSQTPGSYNSPLHF.

There are a few counts of this clone. The gene calls are TRBV4-2 and TRBJ2-2; 7 positions agree with TRBD1. The junction had 11 bases not matched to a gene; V was cut back by 2 bases and J by 5 bases. CDR3 length equals 17 residues. Germline lookup yields CDR1 LGHNA and CDR2 YNFKEQ. The CDR3, as DNA: TGTGCCAGCAGCCAACGACGACAGGGTCTGAAGACCGGGGAGCTGTTTTTT. It specifies CASSQRRQGLKTGELFF.

The chain has TRBV28 and TRBJ1-1, with TRBD1 matching over 7 bases. J gave up 5 bases and V 6 bases, and 9 bases lay outside the gene matches. This CDR3 spans 14 amino acids. Germline V gene sequence: CDR1 MDHEN, CDR2 SYDVKM. The CDR3 DNA reads TGTGCCAGCAGCCAAGGGGGCGCGGGGACTGAAGCTTTCTTT. It codes for CASSQGGAGTEAFF.

The rearrangement joins TRBV7-6 to TRBJ2-1; possibly TRBD1 for D (5 bases). The CDR3 totals 13 residues. Germline loops: CDR1 SGHVS, CDR2 FNYEAQ. The ends were cut back, 1 base at V and 7 bases at J, with 8 bases in the middle. The chain's CDR3 is CASSLVRANEQFF. CDR3 DNA sequence: TGTGCCAGCAGCTTAGTCAGGGCTAATGAGCAGTTCTTC. Looking up the rest from reference TRBV7-6 and TRBJ2-1 gives the full variable domain: GAGVSQSPRYKVTKRGQDVALRCDPISGHVSLYWYRQALGQGPEFLTYFNYEAQQDKSGLPNDRFSAERPEGSISTLTIQRTEQRDSAMYRCASSLVRANEQFFGPGTRLTVL.

The chain recombines TRBV9 with TRBJ2-7; possibly TRBD2 for D (7 bases). The CDR3 sequence is 14 residues long. Trimming cost V 4 bases and J 5 bases, with 16 bases left between them. From germline, CDR1 is SGDLS and CDR2 YYNGEE. CDR3 amino acids: CASSHGGAANEQYF. CDR3 DNA sequence: TGTGCCAGCAGCCATGGGGGGGCGGCCAACGAGCAGTACTTC.

The chain employs TRBV27 and TRBJ2-5, with 7 bases identical to TRBD1. This CDR3 is 15 amino acids long. V dropped 5 bases and J dropped 5; count of bases not matched to a gene: 11. Germline CDR1 and CDR2: MNHEY and SMNVEV (reference sequence). The DNA for the CDR3 is TGTGCCAGCAGTCCAACGACAGGGATAGGTGAGACCCAGTACTTC. This gives the protein CASSPTTGIGETQYF.

J is TRBJ2-3 and V is TRBV29-1; 10 nucleotides line up with TRBD2. The CDR3 extends over 16 amino acids. Germline-derived CDR1 and CDR2 are SQVTM and ANQGSEA. V lost 1 base, J lost 0 bases, and 4 bases stayed unmatched. The CDR3 region has the DNA TGCAGCGTTGAAGGCGGTAGCGGGGGGAGCACAGATACGCAGTATTTT. As protein: CSVEGGSGGSTDTQYF.

V is TRBV27 and J is TRBJ2-5, with D possibly being TRBD1 (5 bases). Deletions cut 6 bases from V and 4 bases from J, with 18 bases between. Germline V gene lookup returns CDR1 MNHEY and CDR2 SMNVEV (reference sequence). The CDR3 is 15 residues long. The CDR3 DNA reads as TGTGCCAGCAGCAACCCAACGGACATTCGAGAGACCCAGTACTTC. Encoded protein: CASSNPTDIRETQYF.

The chain joins TRBV11-3 to TRBJ2-3; TRBD2 is a possible D gene (6 bases). Germline V lookup: CDR1 SGHNT, CDR2 YENEEA. V shed 2 bases and J shed 1 base, with 10 bases lying between them. This CDR3 has 15 residues. The CDR3 coding sequence is TGTGCCAGCAGCTTACTTGGGACTGGCACAGATACGCAGTATTTT. It translates to CASSLLGTGTDTQYF.

The chain is built from TRBV10-3 and TRBJ2-7, with 9 bases that match TRBD1. Germline loops: CDR1 ENHRY, CDR2 SYGVKD. The CDR3 consists of 14 residues. V was pared by 4 bases and J by 5 bases, with 6 bases of the junction left unmatched. CDR3 in DNA: TGTGCCATCAGTGCGGGACAGGGTTACGACGAGCAGTACTTC. Its protein product is CAISAGQGYDEQYF.

In its sample, this clone was seen a few times. The chain recombines TRBV9 with TRBJ2-1; tentatively, D is TRBD2 (7 bases). The length of the CDR3 is 15 residues. Germline loops: CDR1 SGDLS, CDR2 YYNGEE. Trimming pared 4 bases from V and 4 bases from J, leaving 15 bases between. CDR3 residues: CASSSRGALYNEQFF. CDR3 DNA sequence: TGTGCCAGCAGCTCACGGGGGGCGCTTTACAATGAGCAGTTCTTC.

This clone was recorded a few times. The V and J genes are TRBV6-7 and TRBJ2-7; D is undetermined. TRBV6-7 is sorted into the ORF group, with uncertain function. Trimming took 5 bases from V and 2 from J, leaving 7 bases between them. The CDR3 loop spans 12 amino acids. CDR3 sequence reads: CASSPNPYEQYF. The CDR3 DNA is TGTGCCAGCAGTCCCAATCCCTACGAGCAGTACTTC.

This chain uses TRBV6-4 with TRBJ1-6; no definite D call. Germline V gene lookup returns CDR1 MRHNA and CDR2 SNTAGT. Trimming stripped 7 bases from V and 9 bases from J, with 19 bases between. This CDR3 is built from 15 residues. CDR3 protein: CASTPDGDSPSPLHF. The CDR3 DNA follows: TGTGCCAGCACCCCGGACGGGGATTCACCTTCACCCCTCCACTTT.

The V and J genes are TRBV27 and TRBJ1-2, with D maybe TRBD1 (5 bases). V lost 5 bases and J lost 4, with 11 bases in between. Germline CDR1 and CDR2: MNHEY and SMNVEV (reference sequence). The CDR3 consists of 13 residues. This chain's CDR3 is CASSGGAPYGYTF. The DNA of the CDR3 is TGTGCCAGCAGTGGAGGGGCGCCCTATGGCTACACCTTC.

J is TRBJ1-4 and V is TRBV7-9; weak D call: TRBD1 (5 bases). The V end was cut by 5 bases, the J end by 7 bases, with 14 bases between. CDR3 size: 14 residues. Germline lookup yields CDR1 SEHNR and CDR2 FQNEAQ (reference sequence). The CDR3 sequence is CASSPQGRGEKLFF. CDR3 coding DNA: TGTGCCAGCAGCCCCCAGGGAAGGGGTGAAAAACTGTTTTTT.

The chain employs TRBV9 and TRBJ1-5; D unresolved. The CDR3 sequence is 15 residues long. The germline V gene encodes CDR1 SGDLS and CDR2 YYNGEE. V lost 5 bases and J 4 bases, leaving 16 bases between the germline ends. CDR3 loop: CASSAYSNLNQPQHF. In nucleotides, the CDR3 is TGTGCCAGCAGTGCTTATTCTAACCTTAATCAGCCCCAGCATTTT.

The chain couples TRBV11-2 to TRBJ2-7; TRBD1 is a possible D gene (6 bases). There are 17 residues in the CDR3. Trimming pared 0 bases from V and 3 bases from J, leaving 18 bases between. Germline loops: CDR1 SGHAT, CDR2 FQNNGV. The CDR3 reads CASSLDRHREFGYEQYF. DNA for the CDR3: TGTGCCAGCAGCTTAGATCGGCACAGGGAATTCGGCTACGAGCAGTACTTC.

V usage is TRBV23-1 and J usage is TRBJ2-1, with D maybe TRBD2 (7 bases). Being an ORF, TRBV23-1 has a function that is uncertain. Trimming took 0 bases from V and 4 from J, leaving 13 bases between them. The CDR3 is 16 amino acids. The CDR3 DNA reads as TGCGCCAGCAGTCAATCAGGGGGGGCTTCTTACAATGAGCAGTTCTTC. Its protein is CASSQSGGASYNEQFF.